These 25 T cell receptor beta chains came from one sample sequenced in a study of T cells in Graves' hyperthyroidism and ophthalmopathy. TCR beta CDR3 sequences were amplified from RNA transcripts. The HTBI primer set was used in a first-round RT-PCR of the TCR CDR3. TCRdb itself ran the multiplex PCR reads through MiXCR, one entry per CDR3 protein. The sample records about 480,000 distinct CDR3 sequences, about an eighth being singletons. Source material: blood. These TCRs come from a woman between 18 and 29 years old with Graves' hyperthyroidism.

Many counts were recorded for this clonotype. The chain employs TRBV11-2 and TRBJ2-7, with D tentatively TRBD2 (5 bases). V was pared by 0 bases and J by 7 bases, with 10 bases between. This CDR3 is 13 amino acids long. Per the germline V gene, CDR1 is SGHAT and CDR2 is FQNNGV. CDR3 nucleotide sequence: TGTGCCAGCAGCTTAGAGTTCAGAGGGGAGCAGTACGTC. It translates to CASSLEFRGEQYV.

This clonotype was observed many times. The V gene is TRBV2, the J gene TRBJ2-1, with 11 bases that match TRBD2. V trimming: 6 bases; J trimming: 2 bases; junction bases outside the gene matches: 6. CDR1 and CDR2 (germline): SNHLY, FYNNEI. This CDR3 contains 16 residues. The CDR3, as DNA: TGTGCCAGCAGGCCAATAGCGGGAGGGCCCTACAATGAGCAGTTCTTC. Protein sequence: CASRPIAGGPYNEQFF.

This clonotype was observed at least ten times. The V and J genes are TRBV28 and TRBJ2-3, with D possibly being TRBD2 (5 bases). Germline V gives CDR1 MDHEN, CDR2 SYDVKM. The CDR3 consists of 16 residues. With 3 bases removed from V and 4 bases from J, the gap between germline ends came to 17 bases. The CDR3 protein is CASSFERAFIADTQYF. CDR3 in DNA: TGTGCCAGCAGTTTTGAGAGGGCTTTTATCGCAGATACGCAGTATTTT.

Ten or more counts support this clonotype. CDR3 nucleotides: TGTGCCAGCAGCTCCGGGGGCACAGATACGCAGTATTTT. The encoded protein is CASSSGGTDTQYF. J is TRBJ2-3 and V is TRBV12-3 or TRBV12-4; a weak D match, TRBD2 (5 bases). This CDR3 has 13 residues. V lost 6 bases and J 1 base, leaving 8 bases between the germline ends.

On this clonotype itself: This may be a read error, as it is one base from a much larger clone. The V call is TRBV28, the J call TRBJ2-1; no clear D. The CDR3 runs to 12 residues. The germline V and J ends were trimmed by 8 bases and 10 bases, with 15 bases remaining between them. Germline CDR1 is MDHEN and CDR2 is SYDVKM. The CDR3 nucleotides are TGTGCCAGCTTCCCCGGGTTGGGAGAGCAGTTCTTC. This translates into CASFPGLGEQFF.

The chain couples TRBV19 to TRBJ1-2; unclear D gene. Germline V gene lookup returns CDR1 LNHDA and CDR2 SQIVND (reference sequence). V was clipped by 6 bases and J by 4 bases, with 12 bases between them. The CDR3 loop spans 13 amino acids. CDR3 residues: CASSPGLGYGYTF. CDR3 nucleotide sequence: TGTGCCAGTAGCCCGGGCCTGGGCTATGGCTACACCTTC.

There are a few counts of this clonotype. The gene calls are TRBV29-1 and TRBJ2-1; 10 positions agree with TRBD2. Germline loops: CDR1 SQVTM, CDR2 ANQGSEA. The length of the CDR3 is 13 residues. V was clipped by 5 bases and J by 8 bases; unmatched bases: 6. CDR3 DNA sequence: TGCAGCGTTTCTCCTAGCGGGAGTTATGAGCAGTTCTTC. It yields the protein CSVSPSGSYEQFF.

This clonotype was counted at least ten times. J is TRBJ1-2 and V is TRBV25-1; TRBD1 might be the D (5 bases). Germline V lookup: CDR1 MGHDK, CDR2 SYGVNS. Trimming removed 7 bases at V and 8 bases at J, with 23 bases between. The CDR3 totals 15 residues. Written as DNA, the CDR3 is TGTGCCAGCACCACCGTCGAAGGGGCGACAAGGGGCTACACCTTC. It specifies CASTTVEGATRGYTF.

This clonotype has a count of ten or more. The chain uses TRBV7-6 and TRBJ2-2; 7 positions agree with TRBD2. Germline-derived CDR1 and CDR2 are SGHVS and FNYEAQ. The CDR3 is 15 residues long. V shed 7 bases and J 5 bases; nucleotides not matched to a gene: 10. The CDR3 DNA reads TGTGCCAGCAACTTGGCGGGAGCGGGAACCGGGGAGCTGTTTTTT. Protein: CASNLAGAGTGELFF.

The rearrangement joins TRBV6-4 to TRBJ1-1; D not certain. The germline CDR1 and CDR2 sequences are MRHNA and SNTAGT. Trimming took off 6 bases at V and 0 bases at J, with 17 bases between the two ends. This CDR3 has 16 amino acids. CDR3 amino acids: CASRQAHSLMNTEAFF. The CDR3 nucleotides are TGTGCCAGCAGACAAGCCCACAGCCTCATGAACACTGAAGCTTTCTTT.

The chain is built from TRBV4-1 and TRBJ2-5, with D perhaps TRBD1 or TRBD2 (5 bases each). Per germline, CDR1 MGHRA and CDR2 YSYEKL. The length of the CDR3 is 11 residues. Trimming shortened V by 4 bases and J by 9 bases, and 9 bases separated the two germline ends. CDR3 coding DNA: TGCGCCAGCAGCCTCGAGGGGTCCCAGTACTTC. This gives the protein CASSLEGSQYF.

The rearrangement joins TRBV28 to TRBJ2-5, with TRBD2 as a possible D gene (5 bases). This CDR3 contains 14 residues. The ends were cut back, 3 bases at V and 4 bases at J, with 12 bases in the middle. Germline assignment: CDR1 MDHEN and CDR2 SYDVKM. This chain's CDR3 is CASSLISVPETQYF. In DNA form, the CDR3 reads TGTGCCAGCAGTTTGATTAGCGTCCCAGAGACCCAGTACTTC. Full variable domain (missing parts from reference TRBV28 and TRBJ2-5): DVKVTQSSRYLVKRTGEKVFLECVQDMDHENMFWYRQDPGLGLRLIYFSYDVKMKEKGDIPEGYSVSREKKERFSLILESASTNQTSMYLCASSLISVPETQYFGPGTRLLVL.

This clonotype was detected many times. The chain uses TRBV7-9 and TRBJ2-7, with 11 bases fitting TRBD1. V lost 6 bases and J lost 2; bases outside the gene matches: 6. Germline V lookup: CDR1 SEHNR, CDR2 FQNEAQ (reference sequence). The length of the CDR3 is 15 residues. CDR3 in amino acids: CASRRGTGGPYEQYF. The CDR3 region has the DNA TGTGCCAGCAGACGCGGGACAGGGGGACCCTACGAGCAGTACTTC.

This clonotype was seen at least ten times. This chain links TRBV11-2 with TRBJ1-1; D call uncertain. Germline CDR1 SGHAT, CDR2 FQNNGV. The CDR3 loop spans 13 amino acids. V was shortened by 1 base and J by 10 bases, with 13 bases between the two germline ends. In DNA, the CDR3 is TGTGCCAGCAGCTTAGTAGGTGGGGATCGAGCTTTCTTT. Protein product: CASSLVGGDRAFF.

J is TRBJ1-5 and V is TRBV6-4; no clear D gene. The CDR3 consists of 13 residues. Germline V gene data show CDR1 as MRHNA and CDR2 as SNTAGT. With 5 bases removed from V and 5 bases from J, the gap between germline ends came to 10 bases. The CDR3 is CASSIGPDQPQHF. The CDR3 DNA sequence: TGTGCCAGCAGTATCGGACCCGATCAGCCCCAGCATTTT.

The chain links TRBV5-1 to TRBJ2-5; no reliable D call. In germline, CDR1 is SGHRS, CDR2 YFSETQ. Trimming removed 5 bases at V and 1 base at J, with 12 bases between. The CDR3 contains 14 residues. CDR3: CASSGGRSQETQYF. In nucleotides, the CDR3 is TGCGCCAGCAGTGGTGGTCGATCCCAAGAGACCCAGTACTTC.

This clonotype was counted at least ten times. CDR3 nucleotides: TGTGCCAGCAGTTCGATCCGGGGCACTGAAGCTTTCTTT. Translating it yields CASSSIRGTEAFF. The rearrangement links TRBV12-3 or TRBV12-4 to TRBJ1-1; D is ambiguous. The CDR3 sequence is 13 residues long. The germline V and J ends were trimmed by 4 bases and 4 bases, with 10 bases remaining between them.

There are a few counts of this clonotype. The chain has TRBV6-1 and TRBJ1-1; possible D gene TRBD1, 5 bases. The CDR3 runs 15 residues. From germline, CDR1 is MNHNS and CDR2 SASEGT. Trimming took off 6 bases at V and 0 bases at J, with 14 bases between the two ends. The CDR3 reads CASSLMTDVNTEAFF. In nucleotides, the CDR3 is TGTGCCAGCAGCCTAATGACAGATGTGAACACTGAAGCTTTCTTT.

There are a few counts of this clonotype. The chain combines TRBV3-1 with TRBJ2-4, with 13 nucleotides matching TRBD2. Germline CDR1 LGHDT, CDR2 YNNKEL (reference sequence). The CDR3 runs 18 residues. V gave up 4 bases and J gave up 6 bases; unmatched junction bases: 12. The CDR3 bases are TGTGCCAGCAGCCCCTTTTTGCCTGGACTAGCGGGAGTAAACATTCAGTACTTC. Protein sequence: CASSPFLPGLAGVNIQYF.

This clonotype was observed a few times. This sequence joins TRBV18 and TRBJ1-1; no reliable D call. This CDR3 is 12 amino acids long. V dropped 4 bases and J dropped 7 bases, with 10 bases sitting between them. CDR1 KGHSH and CDR2 LQKENI come from the germline V gene. CDR3 coding DNA: TGTGCCAGCTCACTTTCTGTCGGTGAAGCTTTCTTT. Protein sequence: CASSLSVGEAFF. Full variable domain (rest looked up from reference TRBV18 and TRBJ1-1): NAGVMQNPRHLVRRRGQEARLRCSPMKGHSHVYWYRQLPEEGLKFMVYLQKENIIDESGMPKERFSAEFPKEGPSILRIQQVVRGDSAAYFCASSLSVGEAFFGQGTRLTVV.

The chain employs TRBV13 and TRBJ2-3; TRBD1 is a possible D gene (6 bases). V lost 2 bases and J 5 bases, leaving 11 bases between the germline ends. In germline, CDR1 is PRHDT, CDR2 FYEKMQ (reference sequence). CDR3 length: 14 amino acids. The CDR3 loop reads CASSLWAGEDTQYF. The CDR3 DNA reads TGTGCCAGCAGCTTATGGGCAGGGGAAGATACGCAGTATTTT.

This clonotype was detected ten times or more. This chain joins TRBV6-1 and TRBJ2-7; 8 positions match TRBD2. CDR3 size: 15 residues. CDR1 and CDR2 (germline): MNHNS, SASEGT. Trimming at V came to 3 bases and at J to 4 bases, leaving 8 bases not matched to a gene. Here the CDR3 reads CASSDRGLGSYEQYV. As DNA, the CDR3 is TGTGCCAGCAGTGATCGGGGACTAGGTTCATACGAGCAGTACGTC.

The sample holds many counts of this clonotype. The chain employs TRBV11-3 and TRBJ2-7; TRBD2 matches 10 bases. Germline V gene data show CDR1 as SGHNT and CDR2 as YENEEA. CDR3 length: 15 residues. J lost 3 bases, V lost 7 bases, and 9 bases had no gene match. Here the CDR3 DNA reads TGTGCCAGCACTCAACTAGCGGGGAGTCACTACGAGCAGTACTTC. It specifies CASTQLAGSHYEQYF.

The rearrangement uses TRBV10-3 and TRBJ1-5; D is undetermined. Germline CDR1 reads ENHRY; CDR2 reads SYGVKD. V was cut by 0 bases and J by 7 bases, with 10 bases left in between. The CDR3 runs 14 residues. This CDR3 reads CAISESGREQPQHF. The DNA of the CDR3 is TGTGCCATCAGTGAGTCGGGCCGGGAGCAGCCCCAGCATTTT.

This clonotype was found many times. The rearrangement links TRBV12-3 or TRBV12-4 to TRBJ1-5, with 8 nucleotides matching TRBD1. The CDR3 totals 15 residues. Unmatched junction bases numbered 11, after V lost 8 bases and J lost 5 bases. Here the CDR3 DNA reads TGTGCCAGCCGGAAGACCCAGGGGGCGCATCAGCCCCAGCATTTT. It translates to CASRKTQGAHQPQHF.